The 29 T cell receptor beta chains below were found in one sample sequenced in a study of cytomegalovirus exposure and HLA in healthy donors. The study ran its PCR with 60 Vbeta and 13 Jbeta primers. Repertoires were generated with immunoSEQ multiplex PCR, while TCRdb's copy carries only in-frame clones and drops some. The profile covers about 59,000 clones, with 75% to 90% appearing a single time and over 3% taken by the ten largest. The sequenced sample consisted of PBMCs. The origin of the receptors is a woman in her forties in good health and CMV-seronegative.

J is TRBJ2-1 and V is TRBV4-1; 11 bases are a match to TRBD2. This CDR3 is 14 amino acids long. In germline, CDR1 is MGHRA, CDR2 YSYEKL. V dropped 5 bases and J dropped 9; count of bases not matched to a gene: 6. CDR3 sequence reads: CASSNPTSGIEQFF. The DNA for the CDR3 is TGCGCCAGCAGCAACCCGACTAGCGGGATTGAGCAGTTCTTC.

The gene calls are TRBV15 and TRBJ2-5; D might be TRBD1 (6 bases). The germline V and J ends were trimmed by 2 bases and 4 bases, with 14 bases remaining between them. Germline loops: CDR1 LNHNV, CDR2 YYDKDF (reference sequence). This CDR3 contains 15 residues. The CDR3 loop reads CATSRKQGLRETQYF. The DNA of the CDR3 is TGTGCCACCAGCAGAAAACAGGGTCTTAGAGAGACCCAGTACTTC.

This chain uses TRBV4-1 with TRBJ2-1; TRBD2 matches at 11 bases. J gave up 5 bases and V 0 bases, and 3 bases lay outside the gene matches. Germline CDR1 is MGHRA and CDR2 is YSYEKL. The CDR3 is 16 residues long. CDR3 in amino acids: CASSQEELAGDNEQFF. CDR3 nucleotide sequence: TGCGCCAGCAGCCAAGAGGAACTAGCGGGAGACAATGAGCAGTTCTTC.

The chain uses TRBV7-2 and TRBJ2-3; 10 nucleotides align to TRBD2. Germline assignment: CDR1 SGHTA and CDR2 FQGNSA. The CDR3 consists of 16 residues. V gave up 4 bases and J gave up 8 bases; unmatched junction bases: 12. The CDR3 DNA follows: TGTGCCAGCAGCTCAGCCGGGACTAGCGTCGGCCGTACGCAGTATTTT. Its protein product is CASSSAGTSVGRTQYF.

The gene calls are TRBV28 and TRBJ2-2; possibly TRBD1 for D (6 bases). This CDR3 contains 16 residues. V lost 3 bases to trimming and J lost 6 bases, with 17 bases between them. Per germline, CDR1 MDHEN and CDR2 SYDVKM. CDR3 coding DNA: TGTGCCAGCAGTTTTCTTGGCAGGGGATACGCCGGGGAGCTGTTTTTT. Translating it yields CASSFLGRGYAGELFF. The whole variable domain, remainder taken from reference TRBV28 and TRBJ2-2, is DVKVTQSSRYLVKRTGEKVFLECVQDMDHENMFWYRQDPGLGLRLIYFSYDVKMKEKGDIPEGYSVSREKKERFSLILESASTNQTSMYLCASSFLGRGYAGELFFGEGSRLTVL.

This clone appeared a few times. V is TRBV7-9 and J is TRBJ2-7, with D maybe TRBD2 (6 bases). Germline V gene sequence: CDR1 SEHNR, CDR2 FQNEAQ (reference sequence). V shed 3 bases and J shed 2 bases, with 8 bases lying between them. This CDR3 is built from 13 residues. The CDR3 bases are TGTGCCAGCAGCTTTCGGGAGACCTACGAGCAGTACTTC. Its protein product is CASSFRETYEQYF.

The chain is built from TRBV20-1 and TRBJ1-1; possibly TRBD1 for D (6 bases). V dropped 6 bases and J dropped 8 bases, with 7 bases sitting between them. The CDR3 runs to 9 residues. From germline, CDR1 is DFQATT and CDR2 SNEGSKA (reference sequence). For the CDR3, the DNA is TGCAGTGCCGACAGGGAAGCTTTCTTT. This translates into CSADREAFF.

The rearrangement joins TRBV6-1 to TRBJ1-3; a weak D match, TRBD1 (6 bases). Germline CDR1 and CDR2: MNHNS and SASEGT. V dropped 8 bases and J dropped 2 bases, with 16 bases sitting between them. The CDR3 totals 15 residues. The CDR3 sequence is CASLKGGAAGNTIYF. DNA of the CDR3: TGTGCCAGCCTGAAGGGGGGGGCAGCTGGAAACACCATATATTTT.

This clone was seen a single time. The chain carries TRBV5-1 and TRBJ2-7, with D unclear. The V end lost 5 bases, the J end lost 5 bases, and 11 bases lay between the germline ends. This CDR3 is 12 amino acids long. The germline V gene encodes CDR1 SGHRS and CDR2 YFSETQ. The chain's CDR3 is CASRSTTHEQYF. The CDR3 region has the DNA TGCGCCAGCAGGTCAACTACTCACGAGCAGTACTTC.

This chain connects TRBV9 to TRBJ2-5; 9 positions match TRBD2. Germline V gene data show CDR1 as SGDLS and CDR2 as YYNGEE. The CDR3 is made up of 15 amino acids. V shed 2 bases, J shed 4 bases, and the junction held 6 bases outside the gene matches. The CDR3 loop is CASSVAGGPVETQYF. The CDR3, as DNA: TGTGCCAGCAGCGTGGCGGGAGGGCCCGTAGAGACCCAGTACTTC.

The CDR3 protein is CASSAGQLTEAFF. The CDR3 coding sequence is TGTGCCAGTAGTGCGGGACAGCTCACTGAAGCTTTCTTT. This chain links TRBV19 with TRBJ1-1, with 7 bases identical to TRBD1. CDR1 is LNHDA and CDR2 is SQIVND in the germline V gene (reference sequence). V trimming: 5 bases; J trimming: 4 bases; junction bases outside the gene matches: 4. The CDR3 loop spans 13 amino acids.

This clone was counted a single time. The gene calls are TRBV5-1 and TRBJ2-7; 9 bases match TRBD1. This CDR3 is built from 15 residues. Per germline, CDR1 SGHRS and CDR2 YFSETQ. The trim removed 3 bases at V and 5 bases at J, leaving 9 bases unmatched. CDR3 region: CASSSGLGQGDEQYF. As DNA, the CDR3 is TGCGCCAGCAGCTCGGGGCTGGGACAGGGTGACGAGCAGTACTTC.

The chain joins TRBV19 to TRBJ2-2; 8 bases match TRBD1. Germline V CDR1 and CDR2: LNHDA, SQIVND (reference sequence). V trimming: 7 bases; J trimming: 6 bases; junction bases outside the gene matches: 7. This CDR3 is built from 14 residues. CDR3 amino acids: CASKTGVVPGELFF. The CDR3 DNA sequence: TGTGCCAGTAAGACAGGGGTAGTCCCCGGGGAGCTGTTTTTT.

The rearrangement links TRBV6-4 to TRBJ2-3; 8 nucleotides match TRBD2. Germline V gene data show CDR1 as MRHNA and CDR2 as SNTAGT. Losses at the gene ends were 3 bases for V and 4 bases for J; bases not matched to a gene: 9. The length of the CDR3 is 16 residues. CDR3 nucleotides: TGTGCCAGCAGTGATGGTGCGGGACTAGGTGCAGATACGCAGTATTTT. This translates into CASSDGAGLGADTQYF.

J is TRBJ2-2 and V is TRBV5-1; 13 positions agree with TRBD2. Trimming removed 3 bases from V and 6 bases from J; junction bases left unmatched: 2. Germline CDR1 is SGHRS and CDR2 is YFSETQ. CDR3 size: 15 residues. The CDR3 DNA sequence: TGCGCCAGCAGCTGGACTAGCGGGAGTGCCGGGGAGCTGTTTTTT. Its translation: CASSWTSGSAGELFF. Variable domain in full (rest from reference TRBV5-1 and TRBJ2-2): KAGVTQTPRYLIKTRGQQVTLSCSPISGHRSVSWYQQTPGQGLQFLFEYFSETQRNKGNFPGRFSGRQFSNSRSEMNVSTLELGDSALYLCASSWTSGSAGELFFGEGSRLTVL.

This chain links TRBV7-9 with TRBJ1-1; 7 bases are a match to TRBD1. V was clipped by 5 bases and J by 7 bases; unmatched bases: 10. The CDR3 spans 14 residues. From germline, CDR1 is SEHNR and CDR2 FQNEAQ (reference sequence). CDR3: CASSPPGTDSEAFF. CDR3 bases: TGTGCCAGCAGCCCGCCCGGGACAGATAGTGAAGCTTTCTTT.

Only a few counts were recorded for this clone. The chain combines TRBV11-3 with TRBJ2-1; 8 positions agree with TRBD2. The germline gives CDR1 SGHNT, CDR2 YENEEA. CDR3 length: 15 amino acids. V lost 0 bases to trimming and J lost 8 bases; unmatched junction nucleotides: 6. CDR3 nucleotide sequence: TGTGCCAGCAGCTTAGAAAGTGGACTAGCCGATGAGCAGTTCTTC. Translating gives CASSLESGLADEQFF. The full variable domain, its missing parts supplied by reference TRBV11-3 and TRBJ2-1, is EAGVVQSPRYKIIEKKQPVAFWCNPISGHNTLYWYLQNLGQGPELLIRYENEEAVDDSQLPKDRFSAERLKGVDSTLKIQPAELGDSAVYLCASSLESGLADEQFFGPGTRLTVL.

The CDR3 sequence: CASRRAGWGNEQFF. The CDR3 DNA follows: TGTGCCAGCAGAAGAGCGGGATGGGGCAATGAGCAGTTCTTC. The J gene is TRBJ2-1, the V gene TRBV2; 7 bases are a match to TRBD2. V was clipped by 6 bases and J by 6 bases; unmatched bases: 8. CDR3 length: 14 residues. CDR1 and CDR2 from the germline V gene are SNHLY and FYNNEI.

This clone has a handful of counts. The chain combines TRBV2 with TRBJ2-7; D unresolved. The CDR3 contains 16 residues. CDR1 and CDR2 from the germline V gene are SNHLY and FYNNEI. Trimming left V 7 bases short and J 4 bases short, with 23 bases between. In nucleotides, the CDR3 is TGTGCCAGCAAAACGGTTTCCCCAGCCCTCAGGTACGAGCAGTACTTC. Protein: CASKTVSPALRYEQYF.

The chain links TRBV27 to TRBJ1-6; 11 bases line up with TRBD1. CDR1 is MNHEY and CDR2 is SMNVEV in the germline V gene (reference sequence). The CDR3 has 17 residues. Losses at the gene ends were 3 bases for V and 7 bases for J; bases not matched to a gene: 8. The chain's CDR3 is CASSFSVGTGGNSPLHF. CDR3 DNA: TGTGCCAGCAGTTTTTCCGTCGGGACAGGGGGAAATTCACCCCTCCACTTT.

This chain connects TRBV5-4 to TRBJ2-3; D is possibly TRBD2 (6 bases). V dropped 3 bases and J dropped 5 bases, with 16 bases sitting between them. CDR3 size: 15 residues. The germline gives CDR1 SGHNT, CDR2 YYREEE (reference sequence). The CDR3, as DNA: TGTGCCAGCAGCTCGGCCGGACTACTAATAGATACGCAGTATTTT. Translating it yields CASSSAGLLIDTQYF.

This chain joins TRBV7-9 and TRBJ2-3; 8 bases fit TRBD2. Germline CDR1 is SEHNR and CDR2 is FQNEAQ (reference sequence). The CDR3 totals 18 residues. V lost 3 bases to trimming and J lost 2 bases; unmatched junction nucleotides: 13. CDR3 loop: CASSFPPSVAGHTDTQYF. In nucleotides, the CDR3 is TGTGCCAGCAGCTTCCCCCCGTCGGTAGCGGGGCACACAGATACGCAGTATTTT.

The chain recombines TRBV29-1 with TRBJ2-1, with 8 bases aligning to TRBD2. The germline V gene has CDR1 SQVTM and CDR2 ANQGSEA. V was pared by 2 bases and J by 0 bases, with 12 bases of the junction left unmatched. CDR3 length: 18 residues. CDR3 DNA: TGCAGCGTTGAATATGCGAGCAGCCGGGAGGGCTCCTACAATGAGCAGTTCTTC. It codes for CSVEYASSREGSYNEQFF.

CDR3 region: CASSSGSYGTPRLETQYF. The CDR3 DNA reads as TGTGCCAGCAGCTCCGGATCATACGGGACTCCACGATTAGAGACCCAGTACTTC. This chain connects TRBV11-3 to TRBJ2-5; tentative D call: TRBD2 (6 bases). The germline V gene encodes CDR1 SGHNT and CDR2 YENEEA. The germline V and J ends were trimmed by 4 bases and 4 bases, with 25 bases remaining between them. The CDR3 runs to 18 residues. The whole variable domain, remainder taken from reference TRBV11-3 and TRBJ2-5, is EAGVVQSPRYKIIEKKQPVAFWCNPISGHNTLYWYLQNLGQGPELLIRYENEEAVDDSQLPKDRFSAERLKGVDSTLKIQPAELGDSAVYLCASSSGSYGTPRLETQYFGPGTRLLVL.

As for this clone: The identical CDR3 is also encoded by other nucleotide sequences in the sample. V usage is TRBV29-1 and J usage is TRBJ1-1; TRBD1 is a possible D gene (6 bases). This CDR3 comprises 12 residues. Germline V lookup: CDR1 SQVTM, CDR2 ANQGSEA. V was cut by 6 bases and J by 3 bases, with 11 bases left in between. For the CDR3, the DNA is TGCAGCGTCCGGACAGAGTACACTGAAGCTTTCTTT. Amino acids: CSVRTEYTEAFF. Full variable domain (outside the CDR3, taken from reference TRBV29-1 and TRBJ1-1): SAVISQKPSRDICQRGTSLTIQCQVDSQVTMMFWYRQQPGQSLTLIATANQGSEATYESGFVIDKFPISRPNLTFSTLTVSNMSPEDSSIYLCSVRTEYTEAFFGQGTRLTVV.

The chain recombines TRBV7-6 with TRBJ2-1, with TRBD2 matching over 13 bases. Germline values: CDR1 SGHVS, CDR2 FNYEAQ. Trimming at V came to 8 bases and at J to 4 bases, leaving 5 bases not matched to a gene. CDR3 length equals 15 residues. In DNA form, the CDR3 reads TGTGCCAGCCAAAGACTAGCGGGAGGATACAATGAGCAGTTCTTC. This sequence encodes CASQRLAGGYNEQFF.

The chain recombines TRBV27 with TRBJ1-1; maybe TRBD1 (5 bases). Trimming removed 0 bases from V and 3 bases from J, with 11 bases in between. Germline CDR1 is MNHEY and CDR2 is SMNVEV (reference sequence). The CDR3 consists of 15 residues. CDR3 loop: CASSLSAQGYTEAFF. DNA of the CDR3: TGTGCCAGCAGTTTATCGGCCCAGGGTTACACTGAAGCTTTCTTT.

This clone was seen more than once but under ten times. The rearrangement links TRBV7-3 to TRBJ2-7, with 8 bases fitting TRBD2. CDR3 size: 15 residues. J was trimmed by 5 bases and V by 0 bases; bases with no gene match: 6. The germline V gene encodes CDR1 SGHTA and CDR2 FQGTGA. The CDR3 protein is CASSLTPGGYHEQYF. CDR3 bases: TGTGCCAGCAGCTTAACTCCGGGAGGGTACCACGAGCAGTACTTC.

The chain employs TRBV19 and TRBJ2-7; D is undetermined. This CDR3 comprises 14 residues. The germline V and J ends were trimmed by 0 bases and 3 bases, with 9 bases remaining between them. Germline CDR1 is LNHDA and CDR2 is SQIVND (reference sequence). The CDR3 DNA is TGTGCCAGTAGTATAGATTCCCTAGGCTACGAGCAGTACTTC. Amino acid sequence: CASSIDSLGYEQYF.